Below are 19 T cell receptor beta chains sequenced from a single sample in a study of blood T cell repertoires in COVID-19. Assay: immunoSEQ multiplex PCR; the TCRdb copy retains only in-frame clones and omits some. The sample contains over 90,000 clones, approximately 88% of which appear only once. The sequenced sample was peripheral blood. The receptors shown here come from a woman between 65 and 79 years old with acute or convalescent COVID-19.

This chain connects TRBV30 to TRBJ1-6, with 10 bases identical to TRBD1. The CDR3 consists of 14 residues. Per germline, CDR1 GTSNPN and CDR2 SVGIG (reference sequence). Trimming cost V 2 bases and J 9 bases; bases outside gene matches: 4. CDR3 in DNA: TGTGCCTGGAGTATCGGGACAGGGGTTTCACCCCTCCACTTT. Translating gives CAWSIGTGVSPLHF.

This rearrangement joins TRBV18 to TRBJ1-1, with D unclear. The germline gives CDR1 KGHSH, CDR2 LQKENI. The V end lost 1 base, the J end lost 1 base, and 4 bases lay between the germline ends. The CDR3 sequence is 13 residues long. Here the CDR3 DNA reads TGTGCCAGCTCACCACTACAGAACACTGAAGCTTTCTTT. Translating gives CASSPLQNTEAFF.

The rearrangement uses TRBV5-1 and TRBJ2-1; D is possibly TRBD1 (5 bases). CDR3 length: 12 amino acids. The germline V gene encodes CDR1 SGHRS and CDR2 YFSETQ. Trimming took off 5 bases at V and 8 bases at J, with 11 bases between the two ends. As DNA, the CDR3 is TGCGCCAGCAGAGGGGCCGGAGATGAGCAGTTCTTC. Translation: CASRGAGDEQFF.

This chain links TRBV2 with TRBJ2-3; TRBD2 might be the D (6 bases). The CDR3 is made up of 13 amino acids. The germline CDR1 and CDR2 sequences are SNHLY and FYNNEI. Trimming removed 8 bases from V and 0 bases from J, with 9 bases in between. CDR3 nucleotide sequence: TGTGCCAGCGCGGGACGGAGCACAGATACGCAGTATTTT. It is translated as CASAGRSTDTQYF.

The CDR3 spells CASSRTSGITDTQYF. Here the CDR3 DNA reads TGTGCCAGCAGCCGGACTAGCGGGATCACAGATACGCAGTATTTT. The rearrangement links TRBV6-4 to TRBJ2-3, with 12 bases matching TRBD2. The CDR3 runs 15 residues. Germline CDR1 MRHNA, CDR2 SNTAGT. The J segment lost 2 bases and the V segment lost 6 bases, leaving 3 bases of the junction unmatched.

The V and J genes are TRBV7-2 and TRBJ2-1; the D gene is possibly TRBD1 (5 bases). This CDR3 contains 19 residues. V was shortened by 1 base and J by 1 base, with 20 bases between the two germline ends. Germline-derived CDR1 and CDR2 are SGHTA and FQGNSA. CDR3 DNA: TGTGCCAGCAGCTTAGAGCAAAGTCGGGCAGGGCGGTCCTACAATGAGCAGTTCTTC. Translated: CASSLEQSRAGRSYNEQFF.

The chain couples TRBV3-1 (or the pseudogene TRBV3-2) to TRBJ2-3, with a weak D call TRBD2 (6 bases). This CDR3 has 16 amino acids. V was shortened by 4 bases and J by 5 bases, with 19 bases between the two germline ends. The germline V gene has CDR1 LGHDT and CDR2 YNNKEL (reference sequence). The CDR3 here is CASSLEGSLALDTQYF. The CDR3 DNA follows: TGTGCCAGCAGCCTTGAAGGCTCGCTAGCGTTAGATACGCAGTATTTT.

This clone was detected once. DNA for the CDR3: TGTGCCAGTAGGCGCGACGGGGGTACTTCCTACAATGAGCAGTTCTTC. It is translated as CASRRDGGTSYNEQFF. The chain couples TRBV19 to TRBJ2-1, with a weak D call TRBD2 (6 bases). V dropped 6 bases and J dropped 1 base, with 16 bases sitting between them. This CDR3 contains 16 residues. Germline V gene data show CDR1 as LNHDA and CDR2 as SQIVND (reference sequence).

This clone has only a few counts. V and J are TRBV7-9 and TRBJ1-2, with D unclear. CDR1 and CDR2 (germline): SEHNR, FQNEAQ (reference sequence). This CDR3 is built from 12 residues. V dropped 4 bases and J dropped 7 bases, with 10 bases sitting between them. DNA for the CDR3: TGTGCCAGCAGCTCTCAAGGGAGTGGCTACACCTTC. As protein: CASSSQGSGYTF.

The chain combines TRBV5-1 with TRBJ2-3; D might be TRBD2 (7 bases). V lost 1 base to trimming and J lost 4 bases, with 16 bases between them. The CDR3 runs to 16 residues. Looked up from germline, CDR1 is SGHRS and CDR2 is YFSETQ. The CDR3 nucleotides read TGCGCCAGCAGCTTGATGTCGGGGGGCTTACCAGATACGCAGTATTTT. Amino acids: CASSLMSGGLPDTQYF.

The chain recombines TRBV28 with TRBJ2-1, with 10 bases lining up with TRBD2. With 6 bases clipped from V and 14 bases from J, the junction kept 19 bases outside the gene matches. The CDR3 covers 16 residues. The germline gives CDR1 MDHEN, CDR2 SYDVKM. CDR3 DNA sequence: TGTGCCAGCAGAAAAGAAGGGTTGGTAGCGGGGGGAGGTGAGTTCTTC. Protein: CASRKEGLVAGGGEFF.

A few counts support this clone. The chain carries TRBV10-3 and TRBJ1-5, with a tentative D call TRBD1 (5 bases). Per germline, CDR1 ENHRY and CDR2 SYGVKD. The CDR3 consists of 13 residues. V lost 6 bases and J lost 5, with 11 bases in between. Written as DNA, the CDR3 is TGTGCCATCAGCCCCGACAGATATCAGCCCCAGCATTTT. It is translated as CAISPDRYQPQHF.

This clone has a single count. The chain has TRBV30 and TRBJ1-4, with a weak D call TRBD1 (5 bases). Germline assignment: CDR1 GTSNPN and CDR2 SVGIG (reference sequence). The CDR3 has 13 residues. Between the trimmed V and J ends, which lost 3 bases and 10 bases, there was a span of 15 bases. In DNA, the CDR3 is TGTGCCTGGAGCGACGGGGACTGGGGAAAACTGTTTTTT. Amino acids: CAWSDGDWGKLFF.

V is TRBV28 and J is TRBJ1-6, with D maybe TRBD1 (5 bases). Per the germline V gene, CDR1 is MDHEN and CDR2 is SYDVKM. V was pared by 4 bases and J by 10 bases, with 17 bases between. CDR3 length: 15 amino acids. CDR3 in amino acids: CASSSTIQGGSPLHF. CDR3 nucleotide sequence: TGTGCCAGCAGTTCAACTATTCAGGGCGGATCACCCCTCCACTTT.

This clone appeared once. The chain employs TRBV6-1 and TRBJ2-7; D ambiguous. The V gene's germline CDR1 is MNHNS and CDR2 SASEGT. CDR3 length: 13 residues. V was clipped by 2 bases and J by 3 bases, with 8 bases between them. In DNA, the CDR3 is TGTGCCAGCAGTGAATCCGGAGTCTACGAGCAGTACTTC. This encodes CASSESGVYEQYF.

The J gene is TRBJ1-5, the V gene TRBV28, with D possibly TRBD1 on 6 matching bases. V was pared by 8 bases and J by 3 bases, with 14 bases between. CDR3 length equals 14 residues. CDR1 MDHEN and CDR2 SYDVKM come from the germline V gene. The CDR3, as DNA: TGTGCCAGCCAACAGGGCCGGTACAATCAGCCCCAGCATTTT. Protein: CASQQGRYNQPQHF.

The chain combines TRBV9 with TRBJ1-4, with 7 bases matching TRBD1. Germline assignment: CDR1 SGDLS and CDR2 YYNGEE. Losses at the gene ends were 0 bases for V and 5 bases for J; bases not matched to a gene: 4. The CDR3 has 15 amino acids. The CDR3 coding sequence is TGTGCCAGCAGCGTAGATGGGACAGTAAATGAAAAACTGTTTTTT. Its protein is CASSVDGTVNEKLFF.

The chain links TRBV27 to TRBJ2-2; TRBD1 matches 8 bases. V shed 4 bases, J shed 8 bases, and the junction held 9 bases outside the gene matches. CDR1 is MNHEY, CDR2 SMNVEV, per germline (reference sequence). This CDR3 comprises 15 residues. The chain's CDR3 is CASSSSTRGLGELFF. CDR3 in DNA: TGTGCCAGCAGTTCGTCAACCAGGGGGCTAGGGGAGCTGTTTTTT.

The chain has TRBV28 and TRBJ1-2; D not resolved. There are 11 residues in the CDR3. The germline CDR1 and CDR2 sequences are MDHEN and SYDVKM. V shed 6 bases and J shed 2 bases, with 4 bases lying between them. The CDR3 loop reads CASRTNYGYTF. Written as DNA, the CDR3 is TGTGCCAGCAGAACAAACTATGGCTACACCTTC.